This T cell receptor (beta chain) was retrieved from a study of T cell responses to AZD1222 COVID-19 vaccine. The CDR3 totals 14 residues. The ends lost 6 bases at V and 5 bases at J; junction bases unmatched: 7. The germline gives CDR1 KGHSH, CDR2 LQKENI. Concerning this clone: Antigen specificity is unknown.

Broader study findings: Spike regions recognized by vaccine-associated CD4 TCRs spanned the protein, led by 160-218 and 743-854. Reports say nearly half of spike-specific TCRs go after unmutated variant regions.

Here immunoSEQ multiplex PCR was the method, and the copy in TCRdb shows in-frame clones only, minus some. The data show about 100,000 clones, around nine tenths seen once. The clonotype comes from an adult in good health. This chain uses TRBV18 with TRBJ2-7; 10 nucleotides align to TRBD1. Sequenced here: peripheral blood, sampled on day 0 of AZD1222 vaccination. As DNA, the CDR3 is TGTGCCAGCTCCCAGGGACAGGGGACCCACGAGCAGTACTTC. This sequence encodes CASSQGQGTHEQYF. Based on the CDR3 plus reference TRBV18 and TRBJ2-7, the full variable domain is NAGVMQNPRHLVRRRGQEARLRCSPMKGHSHVYWYRQLPEEGLKFMVYLQKENIIDESGMPKERFSAEFPKEGPSILRIQQVVRGDSAAYFCASSQGQGTHEQYFGPGTRLTVT.